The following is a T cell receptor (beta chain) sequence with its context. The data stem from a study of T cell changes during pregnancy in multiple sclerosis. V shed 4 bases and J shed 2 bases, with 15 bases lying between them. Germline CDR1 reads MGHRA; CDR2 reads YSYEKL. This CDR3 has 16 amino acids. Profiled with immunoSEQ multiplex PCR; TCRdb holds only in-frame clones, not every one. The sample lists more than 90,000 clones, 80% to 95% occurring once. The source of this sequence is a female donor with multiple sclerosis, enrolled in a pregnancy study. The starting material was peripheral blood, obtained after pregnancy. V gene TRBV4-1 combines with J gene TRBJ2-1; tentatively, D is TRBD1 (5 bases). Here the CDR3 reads CASSRAEGVTYNEQFF. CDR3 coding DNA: TGCGCCAGCAGCCGGGCTGAAGGGGTCACCTACAATGAGCAGTTCTTC.